The entry below describes one T cell receptor (beta chain). Its cognate antigen is unknown. The source of the sample is a study of blood T cells in healthy people across ages. General observations from the study: Significant beta diversity loss was already apparent by age roughly 44, declining roughly linearly.

Together with a sample-barcoded 5' primer, a J-beta primer mix was included in a second PCR lasting roughly 7 to 11 cycles. Each cDNA was tagged by a template-switch adaptor containing 12 random nucleotides. TCRdb re-analysed the 5' RACE reads in MiXCR, keeping a single row per CDR3 protein. The repertoire holds roughly 1.9 million distinct CDR3 sequences, around 42% seen once, with about 23% in the top ten. CDR1 is SGHRS and CDR2 is YFSETQ in the germline V gene. The V end lost 3 bases, the J end lost 3 bases, and 5 bases lay between the germline ends. The CDR3 runs to 12 residues. Every donor contributed around 10 milliliters of peripheral blood by blood draw. Each sample had at least 6.5 million PBMCs isolated.

The receptor was isolated from a human donor in good health. Material: blood. This chain connects TRBV5-1 to TRBJ2-3; D uncertain. The CDR3 DNA is TGCGCCAGCAGCTCGATGACAGATACGCAGTATTTT. It is translated as CASSSMTDTQYF.